Listed below are T cell receptor beta chains from one sample, sequenced in a study of cytomegalovirus exposure and HLA in healthy donors. Clones were sequenced by immunoSEQ multiplex PCR, and TCRdb holds only the in-frame ones, with some missing. This sample's table has around 140,000 clones. The source material was PBMCs. Receptor source: a male donor in good health and CMV-seronegative. Both conserved end residues are part of each CDR3. The order of the fields is J gene, V gene, D gene, CDR3 protein, CDR3 DNA. D genes are given only for firm matches.

J: TRBJ2-1; V: TRBV7-6; D: NA; CDR3: CASSRGGGTSEQFF; DNA: TGTGCCAGCAGCCGAGGAGGGGGCACGAGTGAGCAGTTCTTC
J: TRBJ2-3; V: TRBV6-1; D: TRBD2; CDR3: CASSESNSGRAYVTQYF; DNA: TGTGCCAGCAGTGAGAGTAATAGCGGGAGGGCCTACGTTACGCAGTATTTT
J: TRBJ1-1; V: TRBV11-2; D: NA; CDR3: CASSLERGGRTEAFF; DNA: TGTGCCAGCAGCTTAGAGCGGGGGGGAAGGACTGAAGCTTTCTTT
J: TRBJ2-7; V: TRBV18; D: NA; CDR3: CASSRTGIYEQYF; DNA: TGTGCCAGCTCACGCACAGGGATCTACGAGCAGTACTTC
J: TRBJ2-7; V: TRBV4-1; D: NA; CDR3: CASSHPGTPATYEQYF; DNA: TGCGCCAGCAGCCACCCCGGGACACCAGCTACCTACGAGCAGTACTTC
J: TRBJ1-5; V: TRBV2; D: TRBD1; CDR3: CASTRDRTYSNQPQHF; DNA: TGTGCCAGCACCAGGGACAGGACATATAGCAATCAGCCCCAGCATTTT
J: TRBJ2-3; V: TRBV5-4; D: TRBD2; CDR3: CASSTAGLTTDTQYF; DNA: TGTGCCAGCAGCACCGCGGGACTAACCACAGATACGCAGTATTTT
J: TRBJ2-2; V: TRBV28; D: NA; CDR3: CASSLEGLNTGELFF; DNA: TGTGCCAGCAGTTTGGAGGGCCTCAACACCGGGGAGCTGTTTTTT
J: TRBJ1-2; V: TRBV6-1; D: TRBD1; CDR3: CASRATGGVDGYTF; DNA: TGTGCCAGCAGGGCGACAGGGGGCGTCGATGGCTACACCTTC
J: TRBJ1-6; V: TRBV9; D: TRBD1; CDR3: CASSVQPNRGSYNSPLHF; DNA: TGTGCCAGCAGCGTCCAACCCAACAGGGGCTCCTATAATTCACCCCTCCACTTT
J: TRBJ2-3; V: TRBV27; D: NA; CDR3: CASSRLQGPGTDTQYF; DNA: TGTGCCAGCAGTCGTCTACAGGGACCTGGCACAGATACGCAGTATTTT
J: TRBJ2-1; V: TRBV7-2; D: NA; CDR3: CASSSGPSSYNEQFF; DNA: TGTGCCAGCAGTTCGGGTCCAAGCTCCTACAATGAGCAGTTCTTC
J: TRBJ2-3; V: TRBV30; D: NA; CDR3: CAWGADTQYF; DNA: TGTGCCTGGGGAGCAGATACGCAGTATTTT
J: TRBJ1-2; V: TRBV4-2; D: NA; CDR3: CASSQEGRDGYTF; DNA: TGTGCCAGCAGCCAAGAAGGGAGGGATGGCTACACCTTC
J: TRBJ2-5; V: TRBV30; D: NA; CDR3: CAGSGIPGRGETQYF; DNA: TGTGCCGGGAGTGGAATTCCGGGCAGGGGAGAGACCCAGTACTTC
J: TRBJ2-4; V: TRBV9; D: NA; CDR3: CASSSSGAGHQNIQYF; DNA: TGTGCCAGCAGCTCCTCAGGGGCCGGCCACCAAAACATTCAGTACTTC
J: TRBJ2-1; V: TRBV6-5; D: NA; CDR3: CASSLGQSSYNEQFF; DNA: TGTGCCAGCAGCTTGGGACAAAGCTCCTACAATGAGCAGTTCTTC
J: TRBJ2-7; V: TRBV9; D: TRBD1; CDR3: CASSVGTGNSYEQYF; DNA: TGTGCCAGCAGCGTAGGGACAGGGAACTCCTACGAGCAGTACTTC
J: TRBJ2-7; V: TRBV5-1; D: NA; CDR3: CASSLAPVREQYF; DNA: TGCGCCAGCAGCTTGGCTCCTGTGAGGGAGCAGTACTTC
J: TRBJ2-1; V: TRBV29-1; D: NA; CDR3: CSVELGSAHRPYNEQFF; DNA: TGCAGCGTTGAGCTAGGTAGCGCCCACCGCCCCTACAATGAGCAGTTCTTC
J: TRBJ2-7; V: TRBV4-3; D: NA; CDR3: CASSQVISYEQYF; DNA: TGCGCCAGCAGCCAAGTTATCTCCTACGAGCAGTACTTC
J: TRBJ2-7; V: TRBV9; D: NA; CDR3: CASSVDSGVSYEQYF; DNA: TGTGCCAGCAGCGTAGATTCAGGGGTCTCCTACGAGCAGTACTTC
J: TRBJ2-5; V: TRBV6-5; D: NA; CDR3: CASSYQETQYF; DNA: TGTGCCAGCAGCTACCAAGAGACCCAGTACTTC
J: TRBJ2-1; V: TRBV11-2; D: TRBD2; CDR3: CASSSYGRDNEQFF; DNA: TGTGCCAGCAGCTCCTACGGGAGGGACAATGAGCAGTTCTTC
J: TRBJ2-2; V: TRBV9; D: TRBD2; CDR3: CASSPLAGGPGTGELFF; DNA: TGTGCCAGCAGCCCCCTAGCGGGAGGGCCTGGCACCGGGGAGCTGTTTTTT
J: TRBJ2-7; V: TRBV30; D: TRBD1; CDR3: CAWSQGVSYEQYF; DNA: TGTGCCTGGAGTCAGGGGGTTTCCTACGAGCAGTACTTC
J: TRBJ1-1; V: TRBV18; D: NA; CDR3: CASSREDMVLGNTEDFF; DNA: TGTGCCAGCTCCCGGGAAGATATGGTGCTGGGGAACACTGAAGATTTCTTT
J: TRBJ2-3; V: TRBV7-9; D: TRBD2; CDR3: CASTNSGSWTDTQYF; DNA: TGTGCCAGCACCAACAGCGGGAGTTGGACAGATACGCAGTATTTT
J: TRBJ1-2; V: TRBV7-3; D: NA; CDR3: CASSFRVLYGYTF; DNA: TGTGCCAGCAGCTTCCGTGTCCTCTATGGCTACACCTTC
J: TRBJ2-7; V: TRBV29-1; D: TRBD1; CDR3: CSVWDSLTYEQYF; DNA: TGCAGCGTTTGGGACAGCTTAACCTACGAGCAGTACTTC
J: TRBJ2-2; V: TRBV6-5; D: NA; CDR3: CASSYSQGLNTGELFF; DNA: TGTGCCAGCAGTTACTCCCAGGGATTGAACACCGGGGAGCTGTTTTTT
J: TRBJ2-1; V: TRBV5-1; D: TRBD2; CDR3: CASSGTSGRRIEQFF; DNA: TGCGCCAGCAGCGGGACTAGCGGGAGAAGGATTGAGCAGTTCTTC
J: TRBJ2-7; V: TRBV6-1; D: NA; CDR3: CASRPTINAYEQYF; DNA: TGTGCCAGCAGACCCACTATTAATGCCTACGAGCAGTACTTC
J: TRBJ2-7; V: TRBV29-1; D: TRBD1; CDR3: CSVEFGQGPDEQYF; DNA: TGCAGCGTTGAGTTCGGACAGGGTCCCGACGAGCAGTACTTC
J: TRBJ1-5; V: TRBV2; D: NA; CDR3: CASSVRPSQIQPQHF; DNA: TGTGCCAGCAGCGTTAGACCTTCACAGATCCAGCCCCAGCATTTT
J: TRBJ1-5; V: TRBV7-9; D: TRBD1; CDR3: CASSSDRVGQPQHF; DNA: TGTGCCAGCAGTTCGGACAGGGTGGGCCAGCCCCAGCATTTT
J: TRBJ2-1; V: TRBV12-5; D: TRBD2; CDR3: CASGPRVSGTNEQFF; DNA: TGTGCTAGTGGCCCCCGGGTTAGCGGGACAAATGAGCAGTTCTTC
J: TRBJ2-7; V: TRBV28; D: NA; CDR3: CASSLWSGQYEQYF; DNA: TGTGCCAGCAGTTTATGGTCAGGTCAATACGAGCAGTACTTC
J: TRBJ1-5; V: TRBV6-5; D: NA; CDR3: CACQALNSNQPQHF; DNA: TGTGCCTGCCAGGCCCTGAATAGCAATCAGCCCCAGCATTTT
J: TRBJ1-5; V: TRBV2; D: NA; CDR3: CASSPGGLQPQHF; DNA: TGTGCCAGCTCCCCGGGAGGACTTCAGCCCCAGCATTTT
J: TRBJ1-6; V: TRBV18; D: NA; CDR3: CASSPLLTGGQGNSPLHF; DNA: TGTGCCAGCTCACCACTTCTGACGGGGGGGCAAGGAAATTCACCCCTCCACTTT
J: TRBJ2-7; V: TRBV2; D: NA; CDR3: CASSGSRGGEQYF; DNA: TGTGCCAGCAGTGGGAGCCGCGGCGGCGAGCAGTACTTC
J: TRBJ1-1; V: TRBV30; D: NA; CDR3: CAWREQGNTEAFF; DNA: TGTGCCTGGAGGGAGCAGGGGAACACTGAAGCTTTCTTT
J: TRBJ2-1; V: TRBV11-1; D: TRBD2; CDR3: CASSLGTSVDEQFF; DNA: TGTGCCAGCAGCTTAGGGACTAGCGTGGATGAGCAGTTCTTC
J: TRBJ1-2; V: TRBV18; D: TRBD1; CDR3: CASSLQGIYGYTF; DNA: TGTGCCAGCTCATTACAGGGGATCTATGGCTACACCTTC
J: TRBJ2-7; V: TRBV6-6; D: TRBD1; CDR3: CASSYSQDRGGEQYF; DNA: TGTGCCAGCAGTTACTCTCAGGACAGGGGAGGCGAGCAGTACTTC
J: TRBJ2-7; V: TRBV19; D: TRBD2; CDR3: CASSNPSGRYEQYF; DNA: TGTGCCAGTAGTAACCCTAGCGGGAGGTACGAGCAGTACTTC
J: TRBJ2-7; V: TRBV10-2; D: TRBD1; CDR3: CASSTGGVPYEQYF; DNA: TGCGCCAGCAGTACAGGGGGCGTTCCCTACGAGCAGTACTTC
J: TRBJ1-6; V: TRBV7-2; D: NA; CDR3: CASSPLPSVSPLHF; DNA: TGTGCCAGCAGCCCCCTGCCGAGTGTTTCACCCCTCCACTTT
J: TRBJ2-1; V: TRBV28; D: TRBD2; CDR3: CASSLGGSYNEQFF; DNA: TGTGCCAGCAGTTTGGGGGGGAGCTACAATGAGCAGTTCTTC